Below are 14 T cell receptor beta chains sequenced from a single sample in a study of shared clonotypes between healthy human individuals. Profiled with immunoSEQ multiplex PCR; TCRdb holds only in-frame clones, not every one. The sample contains some 550,000 clones, more than 95% of which appear only once. Input material: naive CD4+ T cells sorted from blood. Subset here: CD45RA+ positively selected. The origin of the receptors is a woman in her twenties or thirties in good health.

This rearrangement joins TRBV5-1 to TRBJ2-3; TRBD2 is a possible D gene (6 bases). Trimming stripped 1 base from V and 1 base from J, with 10 bases between. Germline-derived CDR1 and CDR2 are SGHRS and YFSETQ. This CDR3 comprises 15 residues. The CDR3 DNA is TGCGCCAGCAGCTTGACGGGAGACCGCACAGATACGCAGTATTTT. Translated: CASSLTGDRTDTQYF.

V gene TRBV30 combines with J gene TRBJ1-1; no definite D call. V dropped 4 bases and J dropped 4 bases, with 13 bases sitting between them. The V gene's germline CDR1 is GTSNPN and CDR2 SVGIG (reference sequence). The CDR3 spans 13 residues. The CDR3 DNA reads as TGTGCCTGGACGAGGGCCTGGGGCACTGAAGCTTTCTTT. This codes for CAWTRAWGTEAFF.

The sample holds one count of this clone. Other nucleotide sequences from this sample produce the same CDR3. The chain carries TRBV7-9 and TRBJ2-1; D uncertain. Germline assignment: CDR1 SEHNR and CDR2 FQNEAQ (reference sequence). The CDR3 has 14 residues. Trimming cost V 3 bases and J 0 bases, with 6 bases left between them. CDR3: CASSLGNSYNEQFF. The CDR3 DNA reads TGTGCCAGCAGCTTGGGGAACTCCTACAATGAGCAGTTCTTC.

This chain joins TRBV7-6 and TRBJ2-5, with D unresolved. CDR1 and CDR2 (germline): SGHVS, FNYEAQ. This CDR3 has 15 amino acids. The V end was cut by 1 base, the J end by 2 bases, with 11 bases between. This chain's CDR3 is CASSLGAGVQETQYF. The DNA for the CDR3 is TGTGCCAGCAGCTTAGGGGCTGGGGTTCAAGAGACCCAGTACTTC. Drawing the rest from reference TRBV7-6 and TRBJ2-5, the complete variable domain is GAGVSQSPRYKVTKRGQDVALRCDPISGHVSLYWYRQALGQGPEFLTYFNYEAQQDKSGLPNDRFSAERPEGSISTLTIQRTEQRDSAMYRCASSLGAGVQETQYFGPGTRLLVL.

CDR3 in DNA: TGCGCCAGCAGCCAAGATGCCCCGGGACTAGCGGGAGGGGCGGATACGCAGTATTTT. Translating gives CASSQDAPGLAGGADTQYF. The genes are TRBV4-1 and TRBJ2-3, with 16 bases matching TRBD2. Germline lookup yields CDR1 MGHRA and CDR2 YSYEKL. Trimming cost V 0 bases and J 6 bases; bases outside gene matches: 9. The CDR3 is made up of 19 amino acids.

The rearrangement links TRBV5-1 to TRBJ2-1; 14 nucleotides match TRBD2. The CDR3 length is 18 residues. V shed 4 bases and J 1 base; nucleotides not matched to a gene: 7. The germline V gene has CDR1 SGHRS and CDR2 YFSETQ. CDR3 bases: TGCGCCAGCAGCGCCTGGACTAGCGGGAGGTTGTCCTACAATGAGCAGTTCTTC. The encoded protein is CASSAWTSGRLSYNEQFF.

The chain recombines TRBV5-1 with TRBJ2-7, with 8 bases identical to TRBD1. This CDR3 has 18 residues. With 5 bases clipped from V and 0 bases from J, the junction kept 16 bases outside the gene matches. Germline V gene sequence: CDR1 SGHRS, CDR2 YFSETQ. The CDR3 region has the DNA TGCGCCAGCAGATCGGGACAGGTCATAGCGGATCGCTCCTACGAGCAGTACTTC. The encoded protein is CASRSGQVIADRSYEQYF.

The V call is TRBV11-2, the J call TRBJ2-6; D not certain. The CDR3 runs to 14 residues. CDR1 is SGHAT, CDR2 FQNNGV, per germline. Trimming took 2 bases from V and 1 from J, leaving 3 bases between them. The CDR3 nucleotides read TGTGCCAGCAGCTTATTTTCTGGGGCCAACGTCCTGACTTTC. Translated: CASSLFSGANVLTF.

This clone occurred once. Other nucleotide sequences in the sample specify the same CDR3. The chain uses TRBV28 and TRBJ2-7; 11 nucleotides align to TRBD2. The CDR3 loop spans 14 amino acids. After removal of 6 bases from V and 3 bases from J, the junction contained 4 bases not matched to a gene. CDR1 and CDR2 from the germline V gene are MDHEN and SYDVKM. For the CDR3, the DNA is TGTGCCAGCAGCTTAGGACTAGCGGGCTACGAGCAGTACTTC. Protein: CASSLGLAGYEQYF.

The chain employs TRBV25-1 and TRBJ1-3; D call uncertain. This CDR3 is built from 16 residues. Trimming took 1 base from V and 2 from J, leaving 12 bases between them. Per the germline V gene, CDR1 is MGHDK and CDR2 is SYGVNS. The CDR3 reads CASSEFGIGPGNTIYF. DNA for the CDR3: TGTGCCAGCAGTGAATTTGGCATAGGTCCTGGAAACACCATATATTTT.

Only one count was recorded for this clone. J is TRBJ2-7 and V is TRBV6-1; no reliable D call. CDR1 is MNHNS and CDR2 is SASEGT in the germline V gene. With 7 bases removed from V and 1 base from J, the gap between germline ends came to 11 bases. The CDR3 has 13 amino acids. The CDR3 DNA is TGTGCCAGCACGCAGGACGGGTCCTACGAGCAGTACTTC. Its protein product is CASTQDGSYEQYF.

The rearrangement uses TRBV11-2 and TRBJ2-5; 8 nucleotides agree with TRBD2. Judging by the DNA end, TRBJ2-7 fits better; the J call may be wrong. Germline V gene data show CDR1 as SGHAT and CDR2 as FQNNGV. The CDR3 covers 14 residues. For the CDR3, the DNA is TGTGCCAGCAGCGCGGGGGGAAGCTCCTACGAGCAGTACTTC. Translating gives CASSAGGSSYEQYF.

V and J are TRBV28 and TRBJ2-3, with a tentative D call TRBD2 (7 bases). The CDR3 extends over 18 amino acids. CDR1 and CDR2 (germline): MDHEN, SYDVKM. V was cut by 7 bases and J by 2 bases, with 25 bases left in between. CDR3 in DNA: TGTGCCAGCACCTGGGGGGGCGCGAGTTTCTTCCCCACAGATACGCAGTATTTT. It specifies CASTWGGASFFPTDTQYF.

The chain recombines TRBV5-1 with TRBJ2-3; TRBD2 matches 8 bases. From germline, CDR1 is SGHRS and CDR2 YFSETQ. The CDR3 is made up of 14 amino acids. V lost 5 bases and J lost 7; bases outside the gene matches: 9. CDR3 coding DNA: TGCGCCAGCAGTTATCGGGAGGGCCGGAATACGCAGTATTTT. Protein sequence: CASSYREGRNTQYF.